The rows below give T cell receptor beta chains drawn from one sample of a study of cytomegalovirus exposure and HLA in healthy donors. The method was immunoSEQ multiplex PCR; TCRdb's version includes in-frame clones alone and lacks a portion of them. The sample has 110,000 or so clones, 60% to 85% seen once. Sequenced sample: PBMCs. The source is a female donor in good health and CMV-seronegative. The CDR3 runs from the conserved cysteine through the conserved F or W. The D gene is left open where the match is weak. The listing skips clone size in some rows; elsewhere it reads once, few, many or a size class.

d_gene	v_gene	j_gene	abundance	CDR3aa	CDR3nt
TRBD1	TRBV6-1	TRBJ2-1	NA	CASSRDRGPDNEQFF	TGTGCCAGCAGCCGAGACAGGGGTCCCGACAATGAGCAGTTCTTC
NA	TRBV15	TRBJ1-2	NA	CATSRAGVYGYTF	TGTGCCACCAGCAGAGCCGGGGTCTATGGCTACACCTTC
TRBD1	TRBV6-5	TRBJ1-1	NA	CASSYEGARNTEAFF	TGTGCCAGCAGTTACGAGGGGGCGCGAAACACTGAAGCTTTCTTT
TRBD1	TRBV7-2	TRBJ2-1	once	CASGVAGGIYNEQFF	TGTGCCAGCGGGGTAGCAGGGGGCATCTACAATGAGCAGTTCTTC
TRBD2	TRBV7-2	TRBJ2-1	NA	CASSLAPGGAYNEQFF	TGTGCCAGCAGCTTAGCGCCGGGGGGGGCCTACAATGAGCAGTTCTTC
TRBD2	TRBV4-3	TRBJ2-7	NA	CASSQVFAGGYEQYF	TGCGCCAGCAGCCAAGTGTTTGCGGGGGGCTACGAGCAGTACTTC
TRBD1	TRBV11-2	TRBJ2-2	NA	CASSLQGANTGELFF	TGTGCCAGCAGCTTACAGGGGGCGAACACCGGGGAGCTGTTTTTT
TRBD1	TRBV19	TRBJ1-4	NA	CASSLQGPNEKLFF	TGTGCCAGTAGCTTACAGGGGCCTAATGAAAAACTGTTTTTT
TRBD1	TRBV7-8	TRBJ1-1	NA	CASSLANQPGGTEAFF	TGTGCCAGCAGCTTAGCCAACCAGCCAGGGGGCACTGAAGCTTTCTTT
TRBD2	TRBV30	TRBJ2-3	NA	CAWSTGLAAATDTQYF	TGTGCCTGGAGTACGGGACTAGCGGCCGCCACAGATACGCAGTATTTT
NA	TRBV7-2	TRBJ2-3	NA	CASSFELTDTQYF	TGTGCCAGCAGTTTTGAACTCACAGATACGCAGTATTTT
NA	TRBV25-1	TRBJ2-5	NA	CASSDTEEETQYF	TGTGCCAGCAGTGATACAGAAGAAGAGACCCAGTACTTC
NA	TRBV27	TRBJ2-2	NA	CASTGGYTGELFF	TGTGCCAGCACCGGGGGTTACACCGGGGAGCTGTTTTTT
TRBD1	TRBV6-1	TRBJ1-5	NA	CAIRDRGLGGPQHF	TGTGCCATCCGGGACAGGGGCCTCGGGGGGCCCCAGCATTTT
NA	TRBV19	TRBJ2-7	NA	CASSIAAGQSYEQYF	TGTGCCAGTAGTATAGCTGCCGGACAGTCCTACGAGCAGTACTTC
NA	TRBV9	TRBJ1-3	NA	CASSVQGNSGNTIYF	TGTGCCAGCAGCGTGCAGGGGAACTCTGGAAACACCATATATTTT
NA	TRBV6-1	TRBJ1-4	few	CASSEDLGSHEKLFF	TGTGCCAGCAGTGAAGATTTGGGGAGTCATGAAAAACTGTTTTTT
TRBD1	TRBV4-1	TRBJ2-2	NA	CASSQARTGGPGELFF	TGCGCCAGCAGCCAAGCCCGGACAGGGGGTCCCGGGGAGCTGTTTTTT
NA	TRBV5-1	TRBJ1-1	NA	CASSLRTGNTEAFF	TGCGCCAGCAGCTTGAGAACAGGGAACACTGAAGCTTTCTTT
NA	TRBV18	TRBJ2-5	NA	CASSRSGGGGQETQYF	TGTGCCAGCTCCCGCTCCGGCGGGGGCGGACAAGAGACCCAGTACTTC
NA	TRBV15	TRBJ2-1	NA	CATSARLDNEQFF	TGTGCCACCAGCGCCCGACTGGACAATGAGCAGTTCTTC
NA	TRBV7-9	TRBJ1-1	once	CSSSWTENTEAFF	TGTTCCAGCAGTTGGACAGAGAACACTGAAGCTTTCTTT
NA	TRBV10-3	TRBJ2-3	NA	CAISEEGSRTDTQYF	TGTGCCATCAGTGAGGAGGGCTCGCGCACAGATACGCAGTATTTT
TRBD2	TRBV5-6	TRBJ2-1	once	CASSLSGGNEQFF	TGTGCCAGCAGCTTGTCGGGGGGCAATGAGCAGTTCTTC
TRBD2	TRBV27	TRBJ2-7	NA	CASSLLASGGPTAYEQYF	TGTGCCAGCAGTTTATTGGCTAGCGGGGGGCCGACAGCCTACGAGCAGTACTTC
TRBD2	TRBV4-3	TRBJ2-7	NA	CASSQDRAGSSYEQYF	TGCGCCAGCAGCCAAGATCGAGCGGGGAGCTCCTACGAGCAGTACTTC
TRBD1	TRBV11-2	TRBJ2-7	NA	CASSLTDRADYEQYF	TGTGCCAGCAGCTTGACGGACAGGGCAGACTACGAGCAGTACTTC
NA	TRBV30	TRBJ1-6	NA	CAWSSPDSNNSPLHF	TGTGCCTGGAGTTCCCCGGACAGTAATAATTCACCCCTCCACTTT
NA	TRBV4-1	TRBJ2-7	NA	CASSLDTEIASYEQYF	TGCGCCAGCAGCCTAGACACCGAGATCGCCTCCTACGAGCAGTACTTC
NA	TRBV30	TRBJ1-2	NA	CAWSAETAASGGYTF	TGTGCCTGGAGTGCAGAGACAGCCGCTTCAGGAGGCTACACCTTC
TRBD2	TRBV5-1	TRBJ2-5	NA	CASSLVSGGASETQYF	TGCGCCAGCAGCTTGGTTAGCGGGGGGGCCAGTGAGACCCAGTACTTC
NA	TRBV19	TRBJ1-1	few	CASRWGGRNTEAFF	TGTGCCAGTAGGTGGGGGGGAAGGAACACTGAAGCTTTCTTT
TRBD2	TRBV9	TRBJ2-5	NA	CASSVWTSKQETQYF	TGTGCCAGCAGCGTTTGGACTAGCAAACAAGAGACCCAGTACTTC
NA	TRBV4-1	TRBJ1-4	few	CASSHPFKGHARKLFF	TGCGCCAGCAGCCACCCCTTTAAGGGACATGCCCGGAAACTGTTTTTT
TRBD1	TRBV5-8	TRBJ1-2	NA	CASSLGDRGRSYTF	TGTGCCAGCAGCTTGGGAGACAGGGGGCGAAGCTACACCTTC
TRBD1	TRBV4-3	TRBJ1-2	NA	CASSRGTGLDGYTF	TGCGCCAGCAGCCGGGGGACAGGCCTCGATGGCTACACCTTC
TRBD2	TRBV5-1	TRBJ2-7	NA	CASSSYSRGDYEQYF	TGCGCCAGCAGCTCCTACTCGCGGGGGGACTACGAGCAGTACTTC
TRBD2	TRBV7-9	TRBJ2-5	NA	CSSSLTSGAKETQYF	TGTTCCAGCAGCTTAACTAGCGGGGCAAAGGAGACCCAGTACTTC
NA	TRBV5-1	TRBJ2-7	NA	CASSLEGTGWQYF	TGCGCCAGCAGCTTGGAGGGTACAGGGTGGCAGTACTTC
NA	TRBV27	TRBJ1-1	NA	CASSKNRAEAFF	TGTGCCAGCAGTAAAAATCGGGCTGAAGCTTTCTTT
NA	TRBV6-1	TRBJ1-5	NA	CASSEIRVYSNQPQHF	TGTGCCAGCAGTGAAATTCGAGTATATAGCAATCAGCCCCAGCATTTT
NA	TRBV7-2	TRBJ2-5	NA	CASTKPPRETQYF	TGTGCCAGCACCAAGCCACCGAGAGAGACCCAGTACTTC
TRBD2	TRBV6-4	TRBJ2-3	few	CASTSTSGPKDTQYF	TGTGCCAGCACCTCGACTAGCGGGCCAAAAGATACGCAGTATTTT
NA	TRBV7-2	TRBJ2-2	NA	CASSPPRAGATGELFF	TGTGCCAGCAGCCCCCCGCGGGCGGGTGCCACCGGGGAGCTGTTTTTT
NA	TRBV11-2	TRBJ2-6	NA	CASSFQASGANVLTF	TGTGCCAGCAGCTTCCAGGCCTCTGGGGCCAACGTCCTGACTTTC
TRBD1	TRBV11-2	TRBJ1-2	NA	CASTPATGGNYGYTF	TGTGCCAGCACCCCCGCGACAGGGGGGAACTATGGCTACACCTTC
TRBD1	TRBV19	TRBJ2-2	NA	CASSIKQGATGELFF	TGTGCCAGTAGTATAAAACAGGGGGCGACCGGGGAGCTGTTTTTT
TRBD1	TRBV19	TRBJ1-1	NA	CASTDRRGTGRVGAFF	TGTGCCAGTACCGATCGACGGGGGACAGGGAGGGTGGGAGCTTTCTTT